The T cell receptor (beta chain) under discussion was sequenced for a study of blood T cells in healthy people across ages (dated by TCRdb to the mid-2010s). Looking at the study overall: In model experiments, template switching captured roughly one uniquely barcoded TCR beta cDNA molecule for every two T cells. Age-related changes in TCR beta repertoire diversity were measured in the study by deep sequencing normalized with unique cDNA molecular identifiers. To avoid experimental bias, donors of different ages were distributed randomly across sequencing lanes. The donors were divided into four age groups: young (average around 16 years), middle-aged (around 41), aged (about 60) and long-lived (roughly 82). The study analyzed two additional independent replicas of 1 million unique cDNA reads from the same blood draw for two donors, one aged 18 to 29 and one aged 80 or older. Summary of the overall study and its limitations: Because profiling used bulk unsorted PBMCs, naive and antigen-experienced compartments could not be compared conclusively. As age increased, observed TCR beta diversity per million T cells dropped in a roughly linear way, and a significant reduction was already evident by age about 40. There was a strong correlation between observed TCR beta diversity and the percentage of naive T cells measured by flow cytometry. Estimates of total diversity based on one million sequenced T cells were regarded as lower bounds and as underestimates. Because donor CMV infection status was unknown, age-related changes in expanded clonotypes were potentially confounded. The long-lived group showed more naive CD4+ T cells, fewer expanded clones and increased TCR diversity than the aged group, suggesting age selection.

The CDR1 and CDR2 encoded by the germline V gene are KGHSH and LQKENI. The trim is 8 bases for V and 0 bases for J, with a gap of 7 bases between the germline ends. From its cysteine to its phenylalanine, the CDR3 spans 12 amino acids. Left in the record is the CDR3 DNA by itself, 36 bases read in frame from the first base. The library was made by 5' RACE. The instrument was an Illumina HiSeq 2500. A second about 7 to 12 cycle PCR used a sample-barcoded 5' primer and a J-beta primer mix. Each TCR beta cDNA molecule received a unique molecular identifier from a template-switch 5' adaptor carrying 12 random nucleotides. At least 3 million CDR3-containing paired-end reads were obtained from each sample. First-strand cDNA synthesis was performed from all RNA using the Mint cDNA synthesis kit, with priming by a TRBC-specific oligonucleotide. Following uracil-DNA glycosylase treatment, a first 18-cycle PCR with universal primers M1SS and BC2_uni_R was performed on all cDNA. As for how the authors treated the data: Each sample was normalized by randomly selecting 1 million high-quality reads, each carrying a distinct molecular identifier. Instead of being binned into consensus sequences, reads with shared molecular identifiers were discarded. MiTCR, with a Q25 quality threshold and the strictest error-elimination algorithm, was used for CDR3 identification, clonotype clustering and error correction. A nonparametric unseen species model with Euler transformation was used to estimate a lower bound on total TCR beta diversity. The public reads were run again by TCRdb, first through fastp at Q25 and then through MiXCR, and only productive beta chains were kept. Here each entry gathers all rows of one CDR3 protein and keeps the most common genes and DNA. None of the V and J calls come from the authors' own analysis; TCRdb made them. This sample has hundreds of thousands of distinct CDR3 sequences in its table, and approximately 30% of those were observed once. 15% to 18% of the sample lies in the top ten.

As concerns this clonotype: Its antigen remains unidentified. A much larger clone is a single base away; this may be a read error.

Systemically healthy Caucasian individuals from Russia, some 38 in total and aged about 6 to 100 years, were included as donors. Around 9.9 milliliters of peripheral blood were collected from each donor into EDTA-treated Vacutainer tubes. PBMCs were isolated by Ficoll-Paque density-gradient centrifugation, with at least 7 million obtained per sample. Trizol reagent was used to extract total RNA from PBMCs, with at least 5 micrograms per sample. The percentages of naive CD45RAhigh/CD27high T cells were determined by flow cytometry on a PBMC aliquot from every donor. Source material: blood. This sequence was found in a woman over 75 in good health. The V and J segments used are TRBV18 and TRBJ2-5; a weak D assignment points to TRBD1 (5 bases agree). The base sequence is TGTGCCAGCGCACAGGACCAAGAGACCCAGTACTTC. It is translated as CASAQDQETQYF.